Presented here are 24 T cell receptor beta chains from one specimen sequenced in a study of blood T cell repertoires in COVID-19. TCRdb's copy holds only in-frame clones and misses some; the assay was immunoSEQ multiplex PCR. The data hold approximately 350,000 clones, with roughly 90% observed a single time. Source material: peripheral blood. These receptors all stem from a woman aged 55-70 years with COVID-19, enrolled during active disease.

J is TRBJ2-1 and V is TRBV11-3, with D perhaps matching TRBD2 (5 bases). The germline V and J ends were trimmed by 6 bases and 4 bases, with 7 bases remaining between them. The germline V gene has CDR1 SGHNT and CDR2 YENEEA. This CDR3 spans 12 amino acids. As DNA, the CDR3 is TGTGCCAGCAGTCCGGGATACAATGAGCAGTTCTTC. Translation gives CASSPGYNEQFF.

The chain couples TRBV7-2 to TRBJ2-3; D may be TRBD2 (7 bases). CDR1 and CDR2 from the germline V gene are SGHTA and FQGNSA. V was trimmed by 5 bases and J by 3 bases, leaving 21 bases between them. This CDR3 contains 17 residues. The CDR3 is CASSGSEGRGVTDTQYF. DNA of the CDR3: TGTGCCAGCAGCGGGTCGGAAGGGAGGGGGGTAACAGATACGCAGTATTTT. The whole variable domain, remainder taken from reference TRBV7-2 and TRBJ2-3, is GAGVSQSPSNKVTEKGKDVELRCDPISGHTALYWYRQSLGQGLEFLIYFQGNSAPDKSGLPSDRFSAERTGGSVSTLTIQRTQQEDSAVYLCASSGSEGRGVTDTQYFGPGTRLTVL.

This sequence joins TRBV30 and TRBJ2-2; a weak D match, TRBD2 (6 bases). The V and J ends lost 5 bases and 5 bases respectively, with 15 bases between them. This CDR3 is 14 amino acids long. Germline CDR1 GTSNPN, CDR2 SVGIG (reference sequence). In nucleotides, the CDR3 is TGTGCCTGGGGAGGCGGAGGGCGAACCGGGGAGCTGTTTTTT. Protein: CAWGGGGRTGELFF. Together with reference TRBV30 and TRBJ2-2, the CDR3 gives the full variable domain: SQTIHQWPATLVQPVGSPLSLECTVEGTSNPNLYWYRQAAGRGLQLLFYSVGIGQISSEVPQNLSASRPQDRQFILSSKKLLLSDSGFYLCAWGGGGRTGELFFGEGSRLTVL.

This clone has only a few counts. The V and J genes are TRBV7-2 and TRBJ2-7; D is ambiguous. This CDR3 spans 11 amino acids. The V end was cut by 3 bases, the J end by 5 bases, with 5 bases between. In germline, CDR1 is SGHTA, CDR2 FQGNSA. CDR3 nucleotide sequence: TGTGCCAGCAGCTTCCGGGACGAGCAGTACTTC. Translated, it gives CASSFRDEQYF.

For the CDR3, the DNA is TGCGCCAGCAGCTTGGCCGGCTCAGCGGGCGGTTACGAGCAGTACTTC. Amino acid sequence: CASSLAGSAGGYEQYF. The J gene is TRBJ2-7, the V gene TRBV5-1, with D possibly TRBD2 on 6 matching bases. This CDR3 contains 16 residues. Germline-derived CDR1 and CDR2 are SGHRS and YFSETQ. Trimming pared 0 bases from V and 4 bases from J, leaving 17 bases between. The variable domain in full, completed from reference TRBV5-1 and TRBJ2-7, reads KAGVTQTPRYLIKTRGQQVTLSCSPISGHRSVSWYQQTPGQGLQFLFEYFSETQRNKGNFPGRFSGRQFSNSRSEMNVSTLELGDSALYLCASSLAGSAGGYEQYFGPGTRLTVT.

This clone was found once. The rearrangement joins TRBV7-2 to TRBJ2-2, with unresolved D. CDR1 and CDR2 from the germline V gene are SGHTA and FQGNSA. Trimming took 7 bases from V and 7 from J, leaving 7 bases between them. The CDR3 length is 11 residues. CDR3 bases: TGTGCCAGCACCTCGAGCGGGGAGCTGTTTTTT. Its protein product is CASTSSGELFF.

In nucleotides, the CDR3 is TGTGCCAGCAGCTTGGACAGGGTTTGGAATTCACCCCTCCACTTT. This translates into CASSLDRVWNSPLHF. The chain combines TRBV11-1 with TRBJ1-6; TRBD1 matches at 8 bases. CDR3 size: 15 residues. From germline, CDR1 is SGHAT and CDR2 FQDESV (reference sequence). The trim removed 3 bases at V and 7 bases at J, leaving 5 bases unmatched. The full variable domain, completed using reference TRBV11-1 and TRBJ1-6, is EAEVAQSPRYKITEKSQAVAFWCDPISGHATLYWYRQILGQGPELLVQFQDESVVDDSQLPKDRFSAERLKGVDSTLKIQPAELGDSAMYLCASSLDRVWNSPLHFGNGTRLTVT.

V is TRBV5-5 and J is TRBJ1-1; D perhaps matches TRBD1 (5 bases). Looked up from germline, CDR1 is SGHKS and CDR2 is YYEKEE (reference sequence). Trimming left V 1 base short and J 9 bases short, with 10 bases between. This CDR3 is built from 12 residues. This chain's CDR3 is CASSLKGLKAFF. The CDR3 nucleotides are TGTGCCAGCAGCTTGAAGGGGCTCAAAGCTTTCTTT.

This chain connects TRBV6-6 to TRBJ2-7; D may be TRBD2 (7 bases). In germline, CDR1 is MNHNY, CDR2 SVGAGI (reference sequence). The CDR3 runs to 14 residues. V lost 9 bases and J 2 bases, leaving 17 bases between the germline ends. The CDR3 reads CARSDRGGTYEQYF. For the CDR3, the DNA is TGTGCCAGAAGTGATAGGGGGGGGACCTACGAGCAGTACTTC.

Only one count was recorded for this clone. The chain has TRBV10-3 and TRBJ2-3, with TRBD2 matching 14 bases. The CDR3 contains 19 residues. Germline V lookup: CDR1 ENHRY, CDR2 SYGVKD. J gave up 0 bases and V 10 bases, and 15 bases lay outside the gene matches. CDR3 DNA sequence: TGTGCCAGTCGTCCCGGACTAGCGGGGGGCGGGGAAAGCACAGATACGCAGTATTTT. Translating it yields CASRPGLAGGGESTDTQYF.

The chain employs TRBV5-1 and TRBJ2-3, with D tentatively TRBD1 (6 bases). V was pared by 2 bases and J by 1 base, with 17 bases between. This CDR3 has 17 amino acids. Looked up from germline, CDR1 is SGHRS and CDR2 is YFSETQ. The CDR3 spells CASSFLSGGGRTDTQYF. As DNA, the CDR3 is TGCGCCAGCAGCTTTCTAAGCGGTGGGGGCCGCACAGATACGCAGTATTTT.

The V call is TRBV4-1, the J call TRBJ2-3; D gene unclear. Deletions cut 4 bases from V and 0 bases from J, with 14 bases between. The CDR3 covers 16 residues. Germline assignment: CDR1 MGHRA and CDR2 YSYEKL. The CDR3, as DNA: TGCGCCAGCAGCCGAACGACACCAACGAGCACAGATACGCAGTATTTT. Its protein is CASSRTTPTSTDTQYF.

V gene TRBV11-2 combines with J gene TRBJ1-4, with a tentative D call TRBD1 (6 bases). CDR3 length: 15 amino acids. V lost 6 bases and J 0 bases, leaving 11 bases between the germline ends. Germline V gene lookup returns CDR1 SGHAT and CDR2 FQNNGV. The CDR3 is CASSPDRTTNEKLFF. CDR3 sequence (DNA): TGTGCCAGCAGTCCCGACAGGACAACTAATGAAAAACTGTTTTTT.

The rearrangement links TRBV7-3 to TRBJ2-1; maybe TRBD1 (6 bases). This CDR3 contains 12 residues. V shed 9 bases and J shed 5 bases, with 11 bases lying between them. The V gene's germline CDR1 is SGHTA and CDR2 FQGTGA. The CDR3 DNA reads as TGTGCCAGTCAGGGGCCAAACAATGAGCAGTTCTTC. Protein product: CASQGPNNEQFF. The full variable domain, its missing parts supplied by reference TRBV7-3 and TRBJ2-1, is GAGVSQTPSNKVTEKGKYVELRCDPISGHTALYWYRQSLGQGPEFLIYFQGTGAADDSGLPNDRFFAVRPEGSVSTLKIQRTERGDSAVYLCASQGPNNEQFFGPGTRLTVL.

The chain has TRBV7-3 and TRBJ1-4; tentatively, D is TRBD1 (6 bases). Germline V lookup: CDR1 SGHTA, CDR2 FQGTGA. The ends were cut back, 1 base at V and 3 bases at J, with 15 bases in the middle. This CDR3 region has 17 residues. The CDR3 reads CASSLNGQSGSNEKLFF. As DNA, the CDR3 is TGTGCCAGCAGCTTAAACGGACAGTCCGGGTCTAATGAAAAACTGTTTTTT.

The chain recombines TRBV2 with TRBJ2-5; no clear D. Germline lookup yields CDR1 SNHLY and CDR2 FYNNEI. Trimming stripped 4 bases from V and 4 bases from J, with 10 bases between. CDR3 length: 13 residues. The CDR3 region is CASSASLPETQYF. CDR3 DNA: TGTGCCAGCAGTGCGTCCCTTCCAGAGACCCAGTACTTC.

V is TRBV2 and J is TRBJ1-4, with 9 bases that match TRBD1. Germline V gives CDR1 SNHLY, CDR2 FYNNEI. The CDR3 has 14 amino acids. J gave up 5 bases and V 6 bases, and 4 bases lay outside the gene matches. Here the CDR3 DNA reads TGTGCCAGCAGGGGACAGGGTTCAAATGAAAAACTGTTTTTT. Translated: CASRGQGSNEKLFF.

The chain has TRBV28 and TRBJ1-5, with 7 nucleotides matching TRBD1. CDR1 is MDHEN, CDR2 SYDVKM, per germline. CDR3 length equals 14 residues. Trimming took 7 bases from V and 5 from J; bases not matched to a gene: 8. The DNA for the CDR3 is TGTGCCAGCAACCTCGGGACAGTAGATCAGCCCCAGCATTTT. This translates into CASNLGTVDQPQHF.

The genes are TRBV3-1 (or the pseudogene TRBV3-2) and TRBJ1-4; 8 bases agree with TRBD1. Germline V gives CDR1 LGHDT, CDR2 YNNKEL (reference sequence). The CDR3 length is 11 residues. Trimming at V came to 1 base and at J to 15 bases, leaving 1 base not matched to a gene. In nucleotides, the CDR3 is TGTGCCAGCAGCCAAGGACAGGGGTTGTTTTTT. Its protein is CASSQGQGLFF.

This clone came up a few times. The rearrangement joins TRBV30 to TRBJ2-5, with 9 bases identical to TRBD1. From germline, CDR1 is GTSNPN and CDR2 SVGIG (reference sequence). The CDR3 extends over 15 amino acids. With V trimmed by 2 bases and J by 4 bases, 8 bases remained unmatched. CDR3 in DNA: TGTGCCTGGAGTCTGGGACAGGGTAGAGGAGAGACCCAGTACTTC. It translates to CAWSLGQGRGETQYF. Variable domain in full (rest from reference TRBV30 and TRBJ2-5): SQTIHQWPATLVQPVGSPLSLECTVEGTSNPNLYWYRQAAGRGLQLLFYSVGIGQISSEVPQNLSASRPQDRQFILSSKKLLLSDSGFYLCAWSLGQGRGETQYFGPGTRLLVL.

The rearrangement joins TRBV18 to TRBJ1-1; 7 nucleotides match TRBD1. This CDR3 has 14 residues. Unmatched junction bases numbered 2, after V lost 2 bases and J lost 2 bases. Per the germline V gene, CDR1 is KGHSH and CDR2 is LQKENI. CDR3 nucleotides: TGTGCCAGCTCACCATGGGACAGCAACACTGAAGCTTTCTTT. Protein sequence: CASSPWDSNTEAFF.

V usage is TRBV18 and J usage is TRBJ1-1; 10 nucleotides match TRBD1. V dropped 3 bases and J dropped 4; count of bases not matched to a gene: 8. CDR1 is KGHSH, CDR2 LQKENI, per germline. The CDR3 has 16 amino acids. The CDR3 loop reads CASSPGQGGTGTEAFF. DNA of the CDR3: TGTGCCAGCTCACCTGGACAGGGGGGGACAGGCACTGAAGCTTTCTTT.

This clone was counted between two and nine times. The V gene is TRBV2, the J gene TRBJ1-5; D might be TRBD1 (6 bases). In germline, CDR1 is SNHLY, CDR2 FYNNEI. The CDR3 is 13 amino acids. Deletions cut 6 bases from V and 3 bases from J, with 9 bases between. CDR3 protein: CASSQGFNQPQHF. The CDR3 DNA is TGTGCCAGCAGCCAGGGGTTCAATCAGCCCCAGCATTTT.

The table lists this clone with a count of one. A much more abundant neighbour one base away suggests this may be a read error. The chain couples TRBV9 to TRBJ2-6; D might be TRBD2 (5 bases). Germline CDR1 is SGDLS and CDR2 is YYNGEE. The germline V and J ends were trimmed by 6 bases and 0 bases, with 10 bases remaining between them. The CDR3 sequence is 15 residues long. In nucleotides, the CDR3 is TGTGCCAGCACCGCCGGGGACTCTGGGGCCAACGTCCTGACTTTC. The encoded protein is CASTAGDSGANVLTF.